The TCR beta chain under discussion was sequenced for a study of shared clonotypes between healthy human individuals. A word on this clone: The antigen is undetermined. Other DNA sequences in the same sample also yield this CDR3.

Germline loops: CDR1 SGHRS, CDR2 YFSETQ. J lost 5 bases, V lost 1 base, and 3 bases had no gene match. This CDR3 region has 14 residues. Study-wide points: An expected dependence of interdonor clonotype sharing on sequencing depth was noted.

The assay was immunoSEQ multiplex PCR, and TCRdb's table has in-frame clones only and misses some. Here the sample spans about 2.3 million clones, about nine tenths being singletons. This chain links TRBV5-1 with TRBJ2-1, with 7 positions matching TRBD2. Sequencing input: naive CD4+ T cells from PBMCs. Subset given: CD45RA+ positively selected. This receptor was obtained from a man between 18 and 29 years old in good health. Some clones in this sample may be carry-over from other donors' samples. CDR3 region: CASSLFLADNEQFF. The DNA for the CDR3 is TGCGCCAGCAGCTTGTTCCTAGCGGACAATGAGCAGTTCTTC.